The T cell receptor (beta chain) described here comes from a study of synovial regulatory T cells in juvenile arthritis (dated by TCRdb to between 2014 and 2017). The study in broad terms: Of the sequenced patients, over 5 received methotrexate, one received methotrexate plus infliximab, a few were therapy-naive, and one had no treatment information. Effector T cell subsets were also sequenced in the study cohort for comparisons, but only blood and synovial fluid Treg cells are covered by the Treg dataset alone. TCRbeta CDR3 repertoires of blood iaTreg cells, other blood Treg cells and synovial fluid Treg cells from matched patient samples were compared in the study. The TCR repertoire comparisons covered Treg and Teff subsets from over ten JIA patients with active disease. Study-wide findings and limitations: iaTreg TCR repertoires were found to be largely private across patients and to partially overlap with synovial Teff and blood CPL repertoires. Compared with other blood Treg cells, blood iaTreg cells had lower TCR diversity, a finding consistent with antigen-driven expansion. Synovial Treg cells shared more CDR3 sequences with iaTreg cells than with other blood Treg cells; Chao-Jaccard similarity confirmed closer relation.

A word on this clone: Its cognate antigen has yet to be identified.

Libraries were built with the immunoSEQ multiplex PCR assay. Adaptive Biotechnologies carried out the TCRbeta CDR3 sequencing. The authors' analysis ran thus. Repertoire similarity was assessed with the Chao-modified Jaccard index and with the median clonotype overlap from 200 random subsamples of equal sample size. The similarity analyses were run on either productive nucleotide sequences or amino acid sequences translated in silico. Hierarchical clustering with single linkage and t-SNE based on Chao-modified Jaccard distances were applied for the comparison of repertoires. Repertoire diversity was quantified with the Renyi index, after sample size normalisation, across a range of alpha values. The clones in this table, taken by TCRdb from immuneACCESS, are in-frame only. Not every clone is retained; where verified, under half of the shortfall comes from an unresolved V gene, and the cause of the rest is unknown. V, J and clone size derive from that table, while D and trimming were established from the DNA sequence. The sample table holds about 10,000 clones. Under 0.45% of the sample rests with the top ten.

TCR repertoire donors were approximately eleven juvenile idiopathic arthritis patients with active disease who had not reached inactive disease, 3 polyarticular and 8 oligoarticular. The TCR-sequenced patients had a median age of around 11 years (range about 2.4-22.9) and median disease duration of around 7 years (range 0.2-19.1). The samples used for TCR repertoire analysis were collected at two centres in Italy. Peripheral blood mononuclear cells were isolated using a Histopaque-1077 density gradient and were cryopreserved in about 90% FCS with roughly 10% DMSO. Counted from cysteine to phenylalanine, this CDR3 has 13 amino acids. No DNA sequence was recorded. CDR1 and CDR2 are read off the germline V gene as MGHRA and YSYEKL.

This sequence originates from a donor aged 2 to 35 with juvenile idiopathic arthritis. Sequencing input: Treg cells from blood. The sample's cell subset or site label is to be understood as: remaining (HLA-DR-negative) circulating blood Treg cells. Recombination joined TRBV4-1 with TRBJ1-5. The CDR3 region: CASSLALDQPQHF.